Below are 20 T cell receptor beta chains sequenced from a single sample in a study of regulatory T cells in long-lasting Graves disease. Time point in this sample: newly diagnosed GD, antithyroid drugs for less than 3 months. Extracted PBMC RNA gave rise to the TCR library. Building of the TCR beta libraries involved iRepertoire HTBI primers and Arm-PCR of CDR3 regions. TCRdb itself ran the multiplex PCR reads through MiXCR, one entry per CDR3 protein. The table records some 460,000 distinct CDR3 sequences, roughly 17% of them present only once. The sample was also linked to a second study, of T cells in Graves' hyperthyroidism and ophthalmopathy.

The sequences come from peripheral blood mononuclear cells (PBMCs), collected at new diagnosis, from a patient treated with antithyroid drugs. These receptors were collected from a man aged 35 to 55 with Graves disease.

This clonotype has ten or more counts. This chain connects TRBV6-2 or TRBV6-3 to TRBJ2-3; D unclear. The germline CDR1 and CDR2 sequences are MNHEY and SVGEGT. This CDR3 is 16 amino acids long. The V and J ends lost 2 bases and 0 bases respectively, with 12 bases between them. The CDR3 coding sequence is TGTGCCAGCAGTTACGCGTCGCAGATTAGCACAGATACGCAGTATTTT. Translation gives CASSYASQISTDTQYF.

This CDR3 reads CASSYPQGYEQYF. The CDR3 coding sequence is TGTGCCAGCAGTTACCCCCAGGGGTACGAGCAGTACTTC. The chain joins TRBV6-5 to TRBJ2-7, with TRBD1 as a possible D gene (6 bases). CDR3 length equals 13 residues. Trimming cost V 2 bases and J 4 bases, with 9 bases left between them. Per germline, CDR1 MNHEY and CDR2 SVGAGI.

This clonotype has a handful of counts. The rearrangement uses TRBV27 and TRBJ2-2; D is unresolved. Trimming took off 3 bases at V and 2 bases at J, with 7 bases between the two ends. The CDR3 has 14 residues. CDR1 and CDR2 (germline): MNHEY, SMNVEV (reference sequence). CDR3: CASSFVKNTGELFF. CDR3 DNA: TGTGCCAGCAGTTTTGTGAAAAACACCGGGGAGCTGTTTTTT.

This chain uses TRBV6-7 with TRBJ2-2; a weak D match, TRBD1 (5 bases). TRBV6-7 is classed as an ORF, of uncertain function. This CDR3 has 17 amino acids. Trimming left V 0 bases short and J 0 bases short, with 11 bases between. This chain's CDR3 is CASSYSTVPSNTGELFF. DNA for the CDR3: TGTGCCAGCAGTTACTCGACAGTTCCCTCGAACACCGGGGAGCTGTTTTTT.

J is TRBJ2-5 and V is TRBV20-1, with D uncertain. Trimming shortened V by 7 bases and J by 0 bases, and 9 bases separated the two germline ends. The germline CDR1 and CDR2 sequences are DFQATT and SNEGSKA (reference sequence). This CDR3 is built from 12 residues. The CDR3 region is CSVTRYQETQYF. CDR3 bases: TGCAGTGTGACAAGGTACCAAGAGACCCAGTACTTC.

The gene calls are TRBV29-1 and TRBJ2-4; 8 positions match TRBD1. Unmatched junction bases numbered 6, after V lost 6 bases and J lost 8 bases. The CDR3 covers 12 residues. Germline assignment: CDR1 SQVTM and CDR2 ANQGSEA. In DNA form, the CDR3 reads TGCAGCGTCGGACAGGGTCTGGACATTCAGTACTTC. Amino acid sequence: CSVGQGLDIQYF.

The chain combines TRBV12-3 or TRBV12-4 with TRBJ1-5, with D perhaps matching TRBD1 (6 bases). This CDR3 comprises 14 residues. Trimming pared 3 bases from V and 8 bases from J, leaving 14 bases between. The CDR3 reads CASSFNTGREPQHF. The CDR3 coding sequence is TGTGCCAGCAGTTTTAATACAGGGAGGGAGCCCCAGCATTTT.

The sample holds a few counts of this clonotype. The chain joins TRBV29-1 to TRBJ2-7; D uncertain. V lost 0 bases and J lost 7, with 4 bases in between. The CDR3 spans 10 residues. The germline V gene encodes CDR1 SQVTM and CDR2 ANQGSEA. In DNA form, the CDR3 reads TGCAGCGTTGAAGAAGGGGAGCAGTACTTC. It yields the protein CSVEEGEQYF.

At least ten counts were recorded for this clonotype. The CDR3 bases are TGTGCCATCATCGCATCGATAGGGGGGGAGCAGTACTTC. Its protein product is CAIIASIGGEQYF. V usage is TRBV10-3 and J usage is TRBJ2-7; D possibly uses TRBD1 or TRBD2 (6 bases each). The CDR3 runs to 13 residues. Germline CDR1 reads ENHRY; CDR2 reads SYGVKD. The V end lost 7 bases, the J end lost 7 bases, and 17 bases lay between the germline ends.

This clonotype was picked up many times. This chain uses TRBV12-3 or TRBV12-4 with TRBJ2-7; 8 bases are shared with TRBD2. Trimming at V came to 8 bases and at J to 1 base, leaving 10 bases not matched to a gene. This CDR3 spans 15 amino acids. The CDR3 bases are TGTGCCAGCTCACCCCTAGCGGGCGCATCCTACGAGCAGTACTTC. Its protein product is CASSPLAGASYEQYF.

This clonotype was observed a few times. The chain employs TRBV10-3 and TRBJ2-3, with unresolved D. The CDR3 sequence is 16 residues long. Trimming removed 0 bases from V and 1 base from J, with 11 bases in between. In germline, CDR1 is ENHRY, CDR2 SYGVKD. The CDR3 protein is CAISESADTRTDTQYF. CDR3 DNA: TGTGCCATCAGTGAGTCTGCGGATACGCGCACAGATACGCAGTATTTT.

The chain recombines TRBV6-2 or TRBV6-3 with TRBJ2-2; TRBD1 aligns across 11 bases. CDR1 MNHEY and CDR2 SVGEGT come from the germline V gene. This CDR3 has 13 amino acids. V lost 8 bases to trimming and J lost 4 bases; unmatched junction nucleotides: 0. The DNA of the CDR3 is TGTGCCAGCGGACAGGGGGCCACCGGGGAGCTGTTTTTT. Amino acid sequence: CASGQGATGELFF.

This clonotype was observed a handful of times. This chain uses TRBV27 with TRBJ2-5; D assignment may be TRBD1 or TRBD2 (5 bases each). Deletions cut 2 bases from V and 5 bases from J, with 12 bases between. Germline CDR1 and CDR2: MNHEY and SMNVEV (reference sequence). CDR3 size: 14 residues. The CDR3 region is CASSLRLGDETQYF. The CDR3 DNA reads as TGTGCCAGCAGTTTACGATTGGGGGATGAGACCCAGTACTTC.

The table lists this clonotype with many counts. The V and J genes are TRBV7-9 and TRBJ2-3; D unclear. The germline V and J ends were trimmed by 8 bases and 2 bases, with 11 bases remaining between them. The germline CDR1 and CDR2 sequences are SEHNR and FQNEAQ (reference sequence). This CDR3 contains 13 residues. The CDR3 region has the DNA TGTGCCAGCGCGGCACCGGACACAGATACGCAGTATTTT. It encodes CASAAPDTDTQYF. The variable domain in full, completed from reference TRBV7-9 and TRBJ2-3, reads DTGVSQNPRHKITKRGQNVTFRCDPISEHNRLYWYRQTLGQGPEFLTYFQNEAQLEKSRLLSDRFSAERPKGSFSTLEIQRTEQGDSAMYLCASAAPDTDTQYFGPGTRLTVL.

This clonotype has ten or more counts. This chain uses TRBV12-3 or TRBV12-4 with TRBJ2-1; no clear D gene. CDR3 length equals 15 residues. V was clipped by 7 bases and J by 4 bases, with 17 bases between them. CDR3 DNA sequence: TGTGCCAGCAAGCAACAGAAATACAAATACAATGAGCAGTTCTTC. This gives the protein CASKQQKYKYNEQFF.

This clonotype was recorded at least ten times. The chain employs TRBV20-1 and TRBJ1-3; 7 nucleotides match TRBD1. V shed 4 bases and J 1 base; nucleotides not matched to a gene: 4. CDR3 size: 14 residues. Germline V gene lookup returns CDR1 DFQATT and CDR2 SNEGSKA (reference sequence). CDR3 region: CSANDRASGNTIYF. Here the CDR3 DNA reads TGCAGTGCTAACGACAGGGCATCTGGAAACACCATATATTTT.

The chain uses TRBV11-2 and TRBJ2-7; TRBD2 aligns across 8 bases. The CDR3 covers 16 residues. V shed 4 bases and J 0 bases; nucleotides not matched to a gene: 8. CDR1 SGHAT and CDR2 FQNNGV come from the germline V gene. CDR3: CASSSSGSGGSYEQYF. The DNA for the CDR3 is TGTGCCAGCAGCTCGTCAGGGAGCGGGGGCTCCTACGAGCAGTACTTC.

This clonotype has a count of ten or more. The gene calls are TRBV3-1 and TRBJ2-4; no clear D gene. Trimming left V 0 bases short and J 8 bases short, with 14 bases between. The CDR3 has 15 residues. The germline CDR1 and CDR2 sequences are LGHDT and YNNKEL (reference sequence). CDR3 nucleotides: TGTGCCAGCAGCCAAGACCTCGGCAGTGAGGACATTCAGTACTTC. Translated: CASSQDLGSEDIQYF.

Many counts were recorded for this clonotype. The gene calls are TRBV7-2 and TRBJ2-5; TRBD1 matches 8 bases. This CDR3 region has 15 residues. V was pared by 2 bases and J by 3 bases, with 5 bases of the junction left unmatched. Germline-derived CDR1 and CDR2 are SGHTA and FQGNSA. The CDR3, as DNA: TGTGCCAGCAGCTTAAGACGGACAGGGAAAGAGACCCAGTACTTC. It encodes CASSLRRTGKETQYF.

The sample holds many counts of this clonotype. The V gene is TRBV3-1, the J gene TRBJ2-1; D is possibly TRBD1 (5 bases). This CDR3 is 15 amino acids long. Trimming stripped 4 bases from V and 0 bases from J, with 10 bases between. CDR1 and CDR2 from the germline V gene are LGHDT and YNNKEL (reference sequence). This chain's CDR3 is CASSPWGLSYNEQFF. CDR3 DNA sequence: TGTGCCAGCAGCCCCTGGGGCCTCTCCTACAATGAGCAGTTCTTC.